The next 27 T cell receptor beta chains were all read from a single sample in a study of monozygotic twins with inflammatory bowel disease. For each CDR3 protein, TCRdb gives one entry from its re-call of the 5' RACE reads, without DNA. Its clone listing holds about 330,000 distinct CDR3 sequences. The source material was blood. The origin of the receptors is a human donor with ulcerative colitis or Crohn's disease, or a healthy co-twin of an affected twin (not recorded which).

The V and J genes are TRBV7-8 and TRBJ1-2; lacking DNA, the TRBD1 call made by TCRdb goes unchecked. This CDR3 has 15 amino acids. Germline V gene data show CDR1 as SGHVS and CDR2 as FQNEAQ. CDR3 protein: CASSLTGTESYGYTF.

This chain connects TRBV28 to TRBJ2-7; with no DNA, the TCRdb D assignment of TRBD1 cannot be verified. Germline lookup yields CDR1 MDHEN and CDR2 SYDVKM. This CDR3 has 13 residues. The CDR3 sequence: CASNGQGTYEQYF. Drawing the rest from reference TRBV28 and TRBJ2-7, the complete variable domain is DVKVTQSSRYLVKRTGEKVFLECVQDMDHENMFWYRQDPGLGLRLIYFSYDVKMKEKGDIPEGYSVSREKKERFSLILESASTNQTSMYLCASNGQGTYEQYFGPGTRLTVT.

The chain carries TRBV6-2 or TRBV6-3 and TRBJ2-7. The CDR3 contains 12 residues. In germline, CDR1 is MNHEY, CDR2 SVGEGT. This CDR3 reads CASSGYWYEQYF.

This chain connects TRBV5-1 to TRBJ2-1; TCRdb selects TRBD2, and the lack of DNA leaves this call unchecked. The germline gives CDR1 SGHRS, CDR2 YFSETQ. CDR3 length: 13 amino acids. CDR3 region: CASSTGTSGSEFF.

The rearrangement joins TRBV5-1 to TRBJ2-5; checking the TCRdb D call of TRBD2 is not possible without DNA. Germline V gene data show CDR1 as SGHRS and CDR2 as YFSETQ. The CDR3 is 14 residues long. CDR3: CASSLDGGRVTQYF.

The chain carries TRBV6-2 or TRBV6-3 and TRBJ2-7; TCRdb's assignment of TRBD2 cannot be checked, as there is no DNA. CDR1 is MNHEY and CDR2 is SVGEGT in the germline V gene. The CDR3 loop spans 17 amino acids. The CDR3 here is CASSYPQSSGTPDEQYF.

The J gene is TRBJ2-2, the V gene TRBV9; TCRdb outputs TRBD1, but without DNA this stays unchecked. The CDR3 is 15 residues long. CDR1 and CDR2 (germline): SGDLS, YYNGEE. Here the CDR3 reads CASSEQPGGHGELFF.

V gene TRBV4-1 combines with J gene TRBJ2-1; TCRdb's D call, TRBD2, is unchecked because there is no DNA. The CDR3 consists of 16 residues. Germline V gene sequence: CDR1 MGHRA, CDR2 YSYEKL. CDR3: CASSPIADLEDNEQFF.

CDR3 residues: CAIIAGTGGLEQYF. The chain links TRBV10-3 to TRBJ2-7; the TCRdb call, TRBD1, lacks DNA for checking. This CDR3 is 14 amino acids long. CDR1 and CDR2 from the germline V gene are ENHRY and SYGVKD.

The CDR3 sequence: CASSELAETQYF. The chain carries TRBV2 and TRBJ2-5. The CDR3 totals 12 residues. Per the germline V gene, CDR1 is SNHLY and CDR2 is FYNNEI.

This chain uses TRBV5-5 with TRBJ2-1. Germline loops: CDR1 SGHKS, CDR2 YYEKEE (reference sequence). This CDR3 is 12 amino acids long. The CDR3 reads CASSLFGHEQFF.

This chain's CDR3 is CASSLVGSGGGTEAFF. V and J are TRBV5-1 and TRBJ1-1; TCRdb's D call of TRBD1 is untestable without DNA. This CDR3 has 16 residues. Germline V gene data show CDR1 as SGHRS and CDR2 as YFSETQ.

The V and J genes are TRBV5-1 and TRBJ2-3. CDR3 length equals 12 residues. Germline values: CDR1 SGHRS, CDR2 YFSETQ. The CDR3 loop reads CASAIDGDTQYF.

The chain couples TRBV6-2 or TRBV6-3 to TRBJ1-5. CDR1 and CDR2 from the germline V gene are MNHEY and SVGEGT. The CDR3 loop spans 14 amino acids. The CDR3 spells CASSSAGSNQPQHF.

The chain recombines TRBV20-1 with TRBJ1-3. The germline gives CDR1 DFQATT, CDR2 SNEGSKA (reference sequence). The CDR3 is 14 amino acids. The chain's CDR3 is CSATPSASGNTIYF.

The chain has TRBV14 and TRBJ2-2; TCRdb designates TRBD2, a call that cannot be tested without DNA. The CDR3 extends over 15 amino acids. Germline CDR1 and CDR2: SGHDN and FVKESK. The CDR3 loop reads CASSERSGSAGELFF. The complete variable domain, with remaining parts taken from reference TRBV14 and TRBJ2-2, reads EAGVTQFPSHSVIEKGQTVTLRCDPISGHDNLYWYRRVMGKEIKFLLHFVKESKQDESGMPNNRFLAERTGGTYSTLKVQPAELEDSGVYFCASSERSGSAGELFFGEGSRLTVL.

The rearrangement joins TRBV29-1 to TRBJ1-1; TCRdb calls TRBD1, which cannot be checked without DNA. The CDR3 totals 13 residues. Germline assignment: CDR1 SQVTM and CDR2 ANQGSEA. The CDR3 here is CSVRTETATEAFF.

This sequence joins TRBV4-1 and TRBJ2-5; TCRdb names TRBD1, which stays unverified in the absence of DNA. CDR1 is MGHRA and CDR2 is YSYEKL in the germline V gene. The CDR3 consists of 17 residues. CDR3 region: CASSQDKAGIPQETQYF.

The chain couples TRBV27 to TRBJ2-7; TCRdb's assignment of TRBD1 cannot be checked, as there is no DNA. Germline CDR1 reads MNHEY; CDR2 reads SMNVEV (reference sequence). CDR3 length: 13 amino acids. The CDR3 sequence is CASRARGSYEQYF.

This chain joins TRBV5-1 and TRBJ1-6; the D call from TCRdb, TRBD1, cannot be confirmed without DNA. This CDR3 contains 15 residues. CDR1 is SGHRS, CDR2 YFSETQ, per germline. This chain's CDR3 is CASSEKTGGESPLHF.

This chain joins TRBV18 and TRBJ2-7. Germline V gene data show CDR1 as KGHSH and CDR2 as LQKENI. The CDR3 loop spans 12 amino acids. CDR3 sequence reads: CASLPPTYEQYF.

The rearrangement uses TRBV30 and TRBJ1-1. This CDR3 is built from 11 residues. Germline V gives CDR1 GTSNPN, CDR2 SVGIG (reference sequence). This chain's CDR3 is CAWSFSTEAFF.

CDR3 sequence reads: CASRWTGAADTQYF. This chain connects TRBV27 to TRBJ2-3; TCRdb's D call, TRBD1, is unchecked because there is no DNA. Looked up from germline, CDR1 is MNHEY and CDR2 is SMNVEV (reference sequence). The CDR3 length is 14 residues.

This chain links TRBV12-3 or TRBV12-4 with TRBJ2-2. The length of the CDR3 is 14 residues. This CDR3 reads CASSLGPATGELFF.

V usage is TRBV5-1 and J usage is TRBJ2-1; TCRdb's D gene call, TRBD1, goes unchecked for lack of DNA. This CDR3 is 14 amino acids long. Germline V gene data show CDR1 as SGHRS and CDR2 as YFSETQ. The CDR3 sequence is CASSQTGNPAEQFF. Full variable domain (remainder filled in from reference TRBV5-1 and TRBJ2-1): KAGVTQTPRYLIKTRGQQVTLSCSPISGHRSVSWYQQTPGQGLQFLFEYFSETQRNKGNFPGRFSGRQFSNSRSEMNVSTLELGDSALYLCASSQTGNPAEQFFGPGTRLTVL.

V usage is TRBV4-3 and J usage is TRBJ2-3; absent DNA, TCRdb's TRBD1 call cannot be checked. The CDR3 extends over 13 amino acids. Per the germline V gene, CDR1 is LGHNA and CDR2 is YSLEER. This CDR3 reads CASSLSRGDTQYF.

This rearrangement joins TRBV5-1 to TRBJ2-7; TCRdb names TRBD1, which stays unverified in the absence of DNA. Germline-derived CDR1 and CDR2 are SGHRS and YFSETQ. The CDR3 spans 17 residues. The chain's CDR3 is CASSLGIRGQGLDEQYF.